This T cell receptor beta chain is from a study of T cell clusters in autoimmune cytopenias (dated by TCRdb to between 2018 and 2020). As for the study more broadly: Of the 40 or so healthy donor controls, approximately 24 were female, and the group had a mean age of approximately 55 years and a median age of roughly 63 years. The median TRB sequencing depth was just over 50,000 reads per sample, and the median number of distinct TRB clonotypes was around 2,200 per sample. TRB and IGH repertoires from peripheral blood were sequenced in autoimmune cytopenia patients at active disease and during treatment follow-up, with healthy, CLL and autoimmune hepatitis controls included alongside. The goal of the study was to find out whether patients with autoimmune cytopenia have a disease-specific immune repertoire signature that could be used as a blood-based biomarker. Controls were over 20 age-matched healthy donors for primary cytopenia and 14 age-matched CLL patients for secondary cytopenia. Autoimmune hepatitis repertoires were compared against around 23 age- and sex-matched healthy donors.

The CDR3, cysteine through phenylalanine, is 14 amino acids long. DNA was not recorded. Per the germline V gene, SGHTA is the CDR1 and FQGNSA is the CDR2. A remark on this clonotype: Its antigen remains unidentified.

For each sample, TRB amplification used 250 to 300 ng of peripheral blood genomic DNA, equal to about 37,000 genome equivalents. Multiplex PCR with a touch-down protocol amplified TRB rearrangements, with the TRB-A and TRB-B primer pools combined in a single tube. Illumina adapters and sample indices were added to the amplicons through two consecutive PCR reactions using Phusion HS II polymerase. The amplicons were gel-purified using the NucleoSpin Gel and PCR Clean-up kit, after which quantification was performed by Qubit and quality was checked on an Agilent 2100 Bioanalyzer. Libraries were sequenced on an Illumina MiSeq using 600-cycle, single-indexed, paired-end runs. For the original study's pipeline: Alignment and assembly of TRB reads were performed with MiXCR version 2.1.12 and the default MiXCR reference library. A clone was defined by each unique CDR3 nucleotide sequence, and the analysis included only productive sequences with two or more reads. Repertoire diversity was assessed by alpha-parameterized diversity profiles (alpha 0 to 5), including Shannon (alpha 1) and Simpson (alpha 2) indices, computed with an R script. The tcR package was used to compute combinatorial TRB VJ usage, which was then compared between cohorts by principal component analysis with ade4. GLIPH clustering of TCRbeta CDR3s was carried out on cohort pairs matched by age and read depth, and cluster frequencies were compared by Wilcoxon test. TCRdb reprocessed the sequencing reads and holds a single record per CDR3 protein sequence, with no DNA. V and J calls and clone size were set by TCRdb, not the authors. This sample's clone table shows nearly 15,000 distinct CDR3 sequences. The leading ten clones occupy approximately 3.8% of the sample.

Findings and caveats that apply to the study as a whole: The cluster-lack signature was not seen for secondary cytopenia versus CLL, apparently masked by the dominant lymphoma-associated repertoire. GLIPH suggested that primary autoimmune cytopenia patients lacked physiological T cell clusters: 40 to 60 clusters were exclusive to healthy donors versus 15 to 20 exclusive to patients. TRB repertoire shifts, with less even repertoires observed in secondary cytopenia and CLL, were mostly attributed to lymphoma bias rather than autoimmunity. Healthy donors had almost three times as many exclusive TRB clusters as active autoimmune hepatitis patients, a finding consistent with an autoimmunity-wide signature. The T cell clusters were only ever defined in silico, so experimental validation of their functional role was still needed.

The same specimen was also included in a second study, on T cell repertoires in aging, cancer and after chemotherapy. The second study's authors report: The donors fell into six age groups ranging from 30 or younger to 70 or older, and each group had at least three individuals. Control TCR repertoires from healthy donors were recorded over several months to years, and clear clonal overlap was observed across re-sampling. The full dataset contained several million TCR reads. Compared with age-matched healthy donors, untreated patients with hematological or solid cancers had significantly lower TCR diversity and higher clonality in blood. In healthy donors, the decline in TCR diversity with age was mainly explained by loss of richness, whereas in cancer patients loss of evenness was also found to contribute. In both cancer cohorts, the median generation probability rose over the chemotherapy interval, which suggests that the repertoire was reconstituted through rebound thymic output. It was noted by the authors that conclusions about immunological memory after chemotherapy cannot be drawn from the repertoire data. Peripheral blood TCR beta repertoires from healthy donors and cancer patients were profiled to examine immunoaging and T cell reconstitution after chemotherapy. The cohort comprised around 220 cancer patients, roughly 94 with hematological and fewer than 140 with solid cancers, plus 95 healthy donors as a reference group. TRB sequences were processed with MiXCR versions 2.12 and 3.0.5. Repertoire metrics included Shannon diversity, evenness, clonality (one minus evenness), and alpha-parameterized diversity profiles from alpha 0 to 5. The IGoR algorithm was used to calculate generation probabilities for clones in the paired samples taken before and after chemotherapy.

The source material was peripheral blood. The receptor was derived from a human donor in good health. The rearranged chain carries TRBV7-2 and TRBJ1-5. The CDR3 in this case is CASRASGSNQPQHF.